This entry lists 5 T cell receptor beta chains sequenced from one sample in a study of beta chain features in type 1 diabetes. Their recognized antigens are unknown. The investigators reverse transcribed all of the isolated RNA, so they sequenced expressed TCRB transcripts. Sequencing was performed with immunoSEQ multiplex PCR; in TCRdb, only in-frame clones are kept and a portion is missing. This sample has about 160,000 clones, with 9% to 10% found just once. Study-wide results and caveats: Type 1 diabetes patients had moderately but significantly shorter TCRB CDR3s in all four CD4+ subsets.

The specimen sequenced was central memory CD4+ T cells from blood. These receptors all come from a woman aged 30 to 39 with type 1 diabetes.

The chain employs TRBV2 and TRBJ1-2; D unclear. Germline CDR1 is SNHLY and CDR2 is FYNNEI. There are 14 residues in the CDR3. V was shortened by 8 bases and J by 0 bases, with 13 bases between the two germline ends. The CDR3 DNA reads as TGTGCCAGCCGTAACAAAGGAGCTAACTATGGCTACACCTTC. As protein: CASRNKGANYGYTF.

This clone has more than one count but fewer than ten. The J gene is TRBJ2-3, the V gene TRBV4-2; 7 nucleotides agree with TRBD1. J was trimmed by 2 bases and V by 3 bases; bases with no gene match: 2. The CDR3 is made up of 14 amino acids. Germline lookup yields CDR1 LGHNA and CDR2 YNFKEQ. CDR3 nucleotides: TGTGCCAGCAGCCAGGACAGGCTCACAGATACGCAGTATTTT. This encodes CASSQDRLTDTQYF.

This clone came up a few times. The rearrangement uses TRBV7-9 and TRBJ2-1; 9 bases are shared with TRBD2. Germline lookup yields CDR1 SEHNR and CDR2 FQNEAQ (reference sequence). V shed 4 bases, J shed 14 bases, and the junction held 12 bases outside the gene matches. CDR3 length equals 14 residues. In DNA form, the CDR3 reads TGTGCCAGCAGCTCCCTCAGCGGGAGGATGTGGGAGTTCTTC. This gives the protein CASSSLSGRMWEFF.

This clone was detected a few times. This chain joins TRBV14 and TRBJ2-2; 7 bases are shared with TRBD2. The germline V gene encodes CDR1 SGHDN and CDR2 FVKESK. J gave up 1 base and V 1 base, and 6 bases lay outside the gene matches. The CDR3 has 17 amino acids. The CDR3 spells CASSQAKRELNTGELFF. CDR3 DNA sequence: TGTGCCAGCAGCCAAGCGAAGCGGGAATTGAACACCGGGGAGCTGTTTTTT.

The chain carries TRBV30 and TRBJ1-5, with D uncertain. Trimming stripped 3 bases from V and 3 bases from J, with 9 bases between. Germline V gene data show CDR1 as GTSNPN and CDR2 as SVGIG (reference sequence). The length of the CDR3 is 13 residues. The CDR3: CAWSINSNQPQHF. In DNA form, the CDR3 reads TGTGCCTGGAGCATCAACTCCAATCAGCCCCAGCATTTT.